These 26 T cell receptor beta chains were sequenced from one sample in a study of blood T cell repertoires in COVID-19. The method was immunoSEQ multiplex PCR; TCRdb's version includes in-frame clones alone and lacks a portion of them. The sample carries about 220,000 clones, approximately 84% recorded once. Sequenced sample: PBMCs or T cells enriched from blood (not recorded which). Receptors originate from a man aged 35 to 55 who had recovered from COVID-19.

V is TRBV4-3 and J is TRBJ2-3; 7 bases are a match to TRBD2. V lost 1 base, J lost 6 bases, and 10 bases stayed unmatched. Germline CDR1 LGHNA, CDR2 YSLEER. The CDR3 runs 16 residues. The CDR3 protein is CASSQARTGGGDTQYF. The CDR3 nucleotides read TGCGCCAGCAGCCAAGCACGAACGGGGGGAGGGGATACGCAGTATTTT.

Here the CDR3 reads CASSLETAYSNQPQHF. In DNA, the CDR3 is TGTGCCAGCAGCTTAGAAACAGCATATAGCAATCAGCCCCAGCATTTT. This sequence joins TRBV7-2 and TRBJ1-5; no clear D. V was clipped by 1 base and J by 0 bases, with 10 bases between them. CDR1 and CDR2 from the germline V gene are SGHTA and FQGNSA. The CDR3 runs to 16 residues.

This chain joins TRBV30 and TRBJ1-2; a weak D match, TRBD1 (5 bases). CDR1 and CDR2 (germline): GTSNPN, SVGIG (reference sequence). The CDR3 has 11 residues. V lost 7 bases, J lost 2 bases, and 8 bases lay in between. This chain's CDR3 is CAFDRNYGYTF. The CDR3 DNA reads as TGTGCCTTCGACAGAAACTATGGCTACACCTTC.

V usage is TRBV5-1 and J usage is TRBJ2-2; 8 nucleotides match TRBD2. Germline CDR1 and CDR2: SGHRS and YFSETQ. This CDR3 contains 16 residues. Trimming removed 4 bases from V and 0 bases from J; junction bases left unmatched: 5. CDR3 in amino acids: CASSQPGLANTGELFF. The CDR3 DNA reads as TGCGCCAGCAGCCAACCGGGACTAGCGAACACCGGGGAGCTGTTTTTT.

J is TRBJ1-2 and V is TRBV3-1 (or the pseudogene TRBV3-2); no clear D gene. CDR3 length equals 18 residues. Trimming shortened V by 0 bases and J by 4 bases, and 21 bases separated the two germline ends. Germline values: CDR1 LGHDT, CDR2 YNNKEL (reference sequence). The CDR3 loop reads CASSQEPTGSFISYGYTF. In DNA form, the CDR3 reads TGTGCCAGCAGCCAAGAACCTACGGGGAGTTTCATTTCCTATGGCTACACCTTC.

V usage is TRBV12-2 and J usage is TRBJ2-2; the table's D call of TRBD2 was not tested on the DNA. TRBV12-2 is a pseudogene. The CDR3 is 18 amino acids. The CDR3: CASRPWCGGVANTGELFF. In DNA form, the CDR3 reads TGTGCAAGTCGCCCATGGTGCGGGGGAGTAGCGAACACCGGGGAGCTGTTTTTT.

For the CDR3, the DNA is TGCGCCAGCAGCTCCTGGACAGAGAACACTGAAGCTTTCTTT. Translation: CASSSWTENTEAFF. The chain joins TRBV4-3 to TRBJ1-1, with D tentatively TRBD1 (6 bases). The CDR3 has 14 residues. The V gene lost 5 bases and the J gene lost 1 base, with 11 bases spanning the gap. Germline V gene sequence: CDR1 LGHNA, CDR2 YSLEER.

The CDR3 coding sequence is TGCGCCAGCAGTTCGCAGTCCACAGATACGCAGTATTTT. It encodes CASSSQSTDTQYF. This sequence joins TRBV4-1 and TRBJ2-3; no firm D call. The V gene's germline CDR1 is MGHRA and CDR2 YSYEKL. Trimming took 6 bases from V and 2 from J, leaving 9 bases between them. The CDR3 spans 13 residues.

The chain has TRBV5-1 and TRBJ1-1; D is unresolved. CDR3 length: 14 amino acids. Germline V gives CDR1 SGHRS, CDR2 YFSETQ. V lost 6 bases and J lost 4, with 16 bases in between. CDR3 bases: TGCGCCAGCACCGGCCCGAGGGAGGGCACTGAAGCTTTCTTT. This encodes CASTGPREGTEAFF.

The DNA for the CDR3 is TGTGCCAGCAGCTTACTATCCCGAAACACTGAAGCTTTCTTT. Encoded protein: CASSLLSRNTEAFF. V and J are TRBV7-6 and TRBJ1-1; D gene uncertain. The CDR3 has 14 residues. V was pared by 2 bases and J by 2 bases, with 9 bases between. Germline CDR1 and CDR2: SGHVS and FNYEAQ.

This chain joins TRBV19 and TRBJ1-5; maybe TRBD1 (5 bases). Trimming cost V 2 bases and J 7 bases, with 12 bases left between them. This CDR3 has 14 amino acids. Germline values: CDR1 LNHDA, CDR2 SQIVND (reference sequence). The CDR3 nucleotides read TGTGCCAGTAGTATACCAGGGAGCGGGCAGCCCCAGCATTTT. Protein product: CASSIPGSGQPQHF.

The CDR3 here is CASSLVADYGYTF. The CDR3 coding sequence is TGTGCCAGCAGCTTGGTGGCGGACTATGGCTACACCTTC. The V gene is TRBV5-8, the J gene TRBJ1-2; D call uncertain. V lost 0 bases, J lost 3 bases, and 6 bases lay in between. The V gene's germline CDR1 is SGHTS and CDR2 YDEGEE. The CDR3 totals 13 residues.

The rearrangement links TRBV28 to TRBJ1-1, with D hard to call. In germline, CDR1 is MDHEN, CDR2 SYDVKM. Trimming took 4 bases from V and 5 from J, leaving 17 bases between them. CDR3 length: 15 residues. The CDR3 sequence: CASSWAFGENTEAFF. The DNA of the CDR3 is TGTGCCAGCAGTTGGGCTTTTGGGGAGAATACTGAAGCTTTCTTT.

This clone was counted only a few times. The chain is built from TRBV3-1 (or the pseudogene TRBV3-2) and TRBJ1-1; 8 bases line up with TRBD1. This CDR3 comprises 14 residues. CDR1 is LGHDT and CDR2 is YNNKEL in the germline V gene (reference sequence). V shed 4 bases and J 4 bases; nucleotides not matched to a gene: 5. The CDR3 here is CASSLSRGPTEAFF. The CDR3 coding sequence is TGTGCCAGCAGCCTAAGCAGGGGGCCCACTGAAGCTTTCTTT.

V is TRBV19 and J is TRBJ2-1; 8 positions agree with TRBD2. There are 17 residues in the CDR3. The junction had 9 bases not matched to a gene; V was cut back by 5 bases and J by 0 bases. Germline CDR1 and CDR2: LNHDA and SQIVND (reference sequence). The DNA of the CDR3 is TGTGCCAGTAGTTCCGAGCGGGAGCTATTCTCCTACAATGAGCAGTTCTTC. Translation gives CASSSERELFSYNEQFF.

For the CDR3, the DNA is TGTGCCAGCAGCGGGAGGACGGGGGGTTTGGAGACCCAGTACTTC. Its protein product is CASSGRTGGLETQYF. The chain carries TRBV7-2 and TRBJ2-5; the match to TRBD2 covers 7 bases. V shed 5 bases and J 5 bases; nucleotides not matched to a gene: 11. The CDR3 covers 15 residues. Germline values: CDR1 SGHTA, CDR2 FQGNSA.

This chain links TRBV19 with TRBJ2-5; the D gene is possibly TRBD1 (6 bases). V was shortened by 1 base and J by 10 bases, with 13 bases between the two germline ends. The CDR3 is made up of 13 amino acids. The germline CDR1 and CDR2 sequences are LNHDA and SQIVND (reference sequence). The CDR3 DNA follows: TGTGCCAGTAGTATAGCGGTACAGGGCGACCAGTACTTC. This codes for CASSIAVQGDQYF.

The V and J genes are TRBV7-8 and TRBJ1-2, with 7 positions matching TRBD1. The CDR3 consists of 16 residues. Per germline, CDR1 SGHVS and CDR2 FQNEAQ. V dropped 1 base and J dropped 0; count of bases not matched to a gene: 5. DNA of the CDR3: TGTGCCAGCAGCTTAGAAGCAGGGGGGACTAACTATGGCTACACCTTC. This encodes CASSLEAGGTNYGYTF.

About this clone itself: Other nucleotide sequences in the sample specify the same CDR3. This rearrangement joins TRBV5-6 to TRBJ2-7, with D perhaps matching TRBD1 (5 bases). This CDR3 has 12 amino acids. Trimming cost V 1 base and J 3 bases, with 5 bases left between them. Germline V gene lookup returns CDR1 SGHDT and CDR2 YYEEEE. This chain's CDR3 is CASSLRGYEQYF. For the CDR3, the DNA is TGTGCCAGCAGCTTGAGGGGCTACGAGCAGTACTTC.

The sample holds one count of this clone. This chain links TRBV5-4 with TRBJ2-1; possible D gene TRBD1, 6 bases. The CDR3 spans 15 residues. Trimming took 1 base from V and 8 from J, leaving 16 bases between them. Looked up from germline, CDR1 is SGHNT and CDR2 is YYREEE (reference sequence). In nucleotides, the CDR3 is TGTGCCAGCAGCTTGCGGGACACGGGTATCTATGAGCAGTTCTTC. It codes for CASSLRDTGIYEQFF. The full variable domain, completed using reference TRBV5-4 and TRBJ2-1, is ETGVTQSPTHLIKTRGQQVTLRCSSQSGHNTVSWYQQALGQGPQFIFQYYREEENGRGNFPPRFSGLQFPNYSSELNVNALELDDSALYLCASSLRDTGIYEQFFGPGTRLTVL.

The CDR3 coding sequence is TGTGCCAGCAGCTTCCAGCGGGCTCTCTCCTACGAGCAGTACTTC. Protein: CASSFQRALSYEQYF. This chain links TRBV28 with TRBJ2-7; D possibly corresponds to TRBD2 (6 bases). The CDR3 has 15 residues. Germline V gene lookup returns CDR1 MDHEN and CDR2 SYDVKM. V lost 6 bases and J lost 0, with 15 bases in between.

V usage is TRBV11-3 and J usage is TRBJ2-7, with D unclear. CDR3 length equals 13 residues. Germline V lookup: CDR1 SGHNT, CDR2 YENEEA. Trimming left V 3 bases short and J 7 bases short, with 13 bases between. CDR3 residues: CASSLHRVDEQYF. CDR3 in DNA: TGTGCCAGCAGCTTGCACCGAGTCGATGAGCAGTACTTC.

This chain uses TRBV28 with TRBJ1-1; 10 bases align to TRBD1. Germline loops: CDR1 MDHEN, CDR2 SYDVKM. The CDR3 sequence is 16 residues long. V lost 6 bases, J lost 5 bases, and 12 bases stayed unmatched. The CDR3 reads CASRLLPGQGLTEAFF. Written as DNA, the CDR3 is TGTGCCAGCAGATTACTACCGGGACAGGGGCTAACTGAAGCTTTCTTT.

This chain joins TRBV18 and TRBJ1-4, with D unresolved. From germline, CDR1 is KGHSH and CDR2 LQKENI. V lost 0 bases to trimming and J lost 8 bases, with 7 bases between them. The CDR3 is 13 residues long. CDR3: CASSPPGAEKLFF. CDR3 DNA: TGTGCCAGCTCACCACCGGGCGCCGAAAAACTGTTTTTT.

This chain's CDR3 is CASSVSPGNRVYF. CDR3 sequence (DNA): TGTGCCAGCAGCGTGTCGCCGGGAAACAGGGTGTATTTT. V gene TRBV9 combines with J gene TRBJ1-3; D is possibly TRBD1 (6 bases). The germline gives CDR1 SGDLS, CDR2 YYNGEE. V lost 2 bases and J 16 bases, leaving 19 bases between the germline ends. The length of the CDR3 is 13 residues.

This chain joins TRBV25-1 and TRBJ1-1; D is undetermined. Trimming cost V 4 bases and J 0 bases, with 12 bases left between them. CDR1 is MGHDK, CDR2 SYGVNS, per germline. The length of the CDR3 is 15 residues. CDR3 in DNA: TGTGCCAGCAGTGGCACGGGAGGAGTGAACACTGAAGCTTTCTTT. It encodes CASSGTGGVNTEAFF. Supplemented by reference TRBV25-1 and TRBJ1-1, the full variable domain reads EADIYQTPRYLVIGTGKKITLECSQTMGHDKMYWYQQDPGMELHLIHYSYGVNSTEKGDLSSESTVSRIRTEHFPLTLESARPSHTSQYLCASSGTGGVNTEAFFGQGTRLTVV.